The 23 T cell receptor beta chains presented below share a single source sample, sequenced in a study of blood T cell repertoires in COVID-19. The protocol was immunoSEQ multiplex PCR, while the TCRdb copy is restricted to in-frame clones and leaves out a portion. This repertoire shows about 130,000 clones, approximately 80% found once; its top ten account for about 8.4%. Sequenced material: peripheral blood. These receptors came from a woman between 55 and 75 years old with active or convalescent COVID-19.

The V gene is TRBV28, the J gene TRBJ2-7; D call uncertain. This CDR3 has 12 amino acids. V lost 7 bases and J 0 bases, leaving 7 bases between the germline ends. Germline lookup yields CDR1 MDHEN and CDR2 SYDVKM. CDR3 residues: CASTPRSYEQYF. The CDR3 nucleotides read TGTGCCAGCACCCCCCGCTCCTACGAGCAGTACTTC.

The genes are TRBV5-4 and TRBJ2-1; 10 nucleotides match TRBD1. Germline CDR1 SGHNT, CDR2 YYREEE (reference sequence). Germline trimming cut 3 bases from V and 8 bases from J; bases unmatched to any gene: 8. The CDR3 sequence is 15 residues long. CDR3 sequence reads: CASSSNRDRGYEQFF. CDR3 nucleotides: TGTGCCAGCAGCTCAAACCGGGACAGGGGCTATGAGCAGTTCTTC.

The J gene is TRBJ2-1, the V gene TRBV7-2; D remains unclear. The germline V gene encodes CDR1 SGHTA and CDR2 FQGNSA. The CDR3 length is 12 residues. Trimming took 1 base from V and 15 from J, leaving 13 bases between them. CDR3 nucleotides: TGTGCCAGCAGCTTAGAATTGGCTAGACTGTTCTTC. This codes for CASSLELARLFF.

This clone was detected a few times. This chain connects TRBV6-5 to TRBJ2-1; D is perhaps TRBD1 (6 bases). CDR1 MNHEY and CDR2 SVGAGI come from the germline V gene. The CDR3 covers 14 residues. V lost 0 bases to trimming and J lost 11 bases, with 14 bases between them. The CDR3 DNA follows: TGTGCCAGCAGTTACTCCCCAGGGGATAGGAAGCAGTTCTTC. Its translation: CASSYSPGDRKQFF.

This chain links TRBV6-5 with TRBJ2-3, with no clear D. There are 14 residues in the CDR3. The V and J ends lost 5 bases and 0 bases respectively, with 9 bases between them. Looked up from germline, CDR1 is MNHEY and CDR2 is SVGAGI. CDR3 sequence reads: CASSITGSTDTQYF. The CDR3 bases are TGTGCCAGCAGTATTACCGGTAGCACAGATACGCAGTATTTT.

J is TRBJ2-2 and V is TRBV6-4, with a weak D call TRBD2 (5 bases). V lost 4 bases, J lost 0 bases, and 12 bases lay in between. In germline, CDR1 is MRHNA, CDR2 SNTAGT. The CDR3 is 16 residues long. DNA for the CDR3: TGTGCCAGCAGTGCCGAAGCGGTTGCGAACACCGGGGAGCTGTTTTTT. Translation: CASSAEAVANTGELFF.

The rearrangement joins TRBV7-3 to TRBJ2-5, with D perhaps TRBD2 (5 bases). CDR3 length equals 15 residues. V was shortened by 2 bases and J by 1 base, with 11 bases between the two germline ends. Germline V gene sequence: CDR1 SGHTA, CDR2 FQGTGA. CDR3: CASSLVSSGQETQYF. The CDR3 DNA reads TGTGCCAGCAGCTTAGTCTCAAGCGGCCAAGAGACCCAGTACTTC.

The chain recombines TRBV27 with TRBJ2-4; 7 bases fit TRBD1. This CDR3 region has 14 residues. Germline V lookup: CDR1 MNHEY, CDR2 SMNVEV (reference sequence). V lost 6 bases to trimming and J lost 0 bases; unmatched junction nucleotides: 2. The CDR3 sequence is CASRQGLAKNIQYF. The CDR3 DNA reads TGTGCCAGCAGACAGGGGTTAGCCAAAAACATTCAGTACTTC.

The chain employs TRBV12-3 or TRBV12-4 and TRBJ2-1, with no clear D. The CDR3 sequence is 13 residues long. V lost 2 bases and J lost 10, with 12 bases in between. The CDR3 reads CASSLSLAVEQFF. In DNA, the CDR3 is TGTGCCAGCAGTTTATCCCTGGCGGTCGAGCAGTTCTTC.

This clone was seen a single time. V is TRBV25-1 and J is TRBJ2-3, with D hard to call. The V end lost 7 bases, the J end lost 5 bases, and 4 bases lay between the germline ends. The germline V gene encodes CDR1 MGHDK and CDR2 SYGVNS. The CDR3 consists of 10 residues. CDR3: CASKQDTQYF. The CDR3 DNA reads as TGTGCCAGCAAACAAGATACGCAGTATTTT.

This rearrangement joins TRBV20-1 to TRBJ1-4; D gene uncertain. Trimming took 3 bases from V and 3 from J, leaving 17 bases between them. CDR1 is DFQATT and CDR2 is SNEGSKA in the germline V gene (reference sequence). The length of the CDR3 is 16 residues. The CDR3 loop is CSASASGRRPNEKLFF. CDR3 nucleotide sequence: TGCAGTGCTAGTGCATCTGGGCGGAGGCCTAATGAAAAACTGTTTTTT.

The V and J genes are TRBV6-6 and TRBJ1-5; 7 nucleotides align to TRBD1. The germline gives CDR1 MNHNY, CDR2 SVGAGI (reference sequence). The CDR3 totals 16 residues. Trimming removed 5 bases from V and 0 bases from J; junction bases left unmatched: 7. Here the CDR3 DNA reads TGTGCCAGCAGTAAGACAGGGTGGGATAGCAATCAGCCCCAGCATTTT. Translating it yields CASSKTGWDSNQPQHF.

The table lists this clone with a count of one. The V call is TRBV5-6, the J call TRBJ2-2; 8 positions match TRBD1. Looked up from germline, CDR1 is SGHDT and CDR2 is YYEEEE. V lost 2 bases, J lost 5 bases, and 11 bases stayed unmatched. The CDR3 has 17 residues. CDR3 nucleotide sequence: TGTGCCAGCAGCTTACGACAGGGGCGACATAGAACCGGGGAGCTGTTTTTT. Protein sequence: CASSLRQGRHRTGELFF. The full variable domain, rest sourced from reference TRBV5-6 and TRBJ2-2, is DAGVTQSPTHLIKTRGQQVTLRCSPKSGHDTVSWYQQALGQGPQFIFQYYEEEERQRGNFPDRFSGHQFPNYSSELNVNALLLGDSALYLCASSLRQGRHRTGELFFGEGSRLTVL.

The chain links TRBV10-3 to TRBJ1-2; a possible D gene is TRBD1 (6 bases). Germline lookup yields CDR1 ENHRY and CDR2 SYGVKD. Between the trimmed V and J ends, which lost 0 bases and 4 bases, there was a span of 21 bases. The CDR3 spans 18 residues. DNA for the CDR3: TGTGCCATCAGTGAGTCAGACCTCAGGACAGACCAACTCTATGGCTACACCTTC. Protein sequence: CAISESDLRTDQLYGYTF.

The chain employs TRBV29-1 and TRBJ2-7; D is unclear. V gave up 4 bases and J gave up 2 bases, with 9 bases separating them. The length of the CDR3 is 12 residues. CDR1 and CDR2 (germline): SQVTM, ANQGSEA. The DNA for the CDR3 is TGCAGCGTTGCCCCAGAAACCTACGAGCAGTACTTC. It codes for CSVAPETYEQYF.

V and J are TRBV5-1 and TRBJ1-1; the D gene is possibly TRBD1 (6 bases). The CDR3 length is 12 residues. Germline CDR1 is SGHRS and CDR2 is YFSETQ. Trimming cost V 6 bases and J 2 bases, with 8 bases left between them. The CDR3 nucleotides read TGCGCCAGCACAGGGGATAACACTGAAGCTTTCTTT. This encodes CASTGDNTEAFF.

This chain uses TRBV25-1 with TRBJ1-1, with D possibly TRBD1 on 5 matching bases. The CDR3 length is 16 residues. The V end lost 0 bases, the J end lost 5 bases, and 16 bases lay between the germline ends. The V gene's germline CDR1 is MGHDK and CDR2 SYGVNS. CDR3 loop: CASSEYGGTAGTEAFF. DNA of the CDR3: TGTGCCAGCAGTGAATACGGGGGGACGGCTGGAACTGAAGCTTTCTTT. The full variable domain, completed using reference TRBV25-1 and TRBJ1-1, is EADIYQTPRYLVIGTGKKITLECSQTMGHDKMYWYQQDPGMELHLIHYSYGVNSTEKGDLSSESTVSRIRTEHFPLTLESARPSHTSQYLCASSEYGGTAGTEAFFGQGTRLTVV.

DNA of the CDR3: TGCGCCAGCAGCTTGGCAGGGGTTCACACTGAAGCTTTCTTT. It codes for CASSLAGVHTEAFF. The V and J genes are TRBV5-1 and TRBJ1-1; perhaps TRBD1 as D (6 bases). Per the germline V gene, CDR1 is SGHRS and CDR2 is YFSETQ. The CDR3 consists of 14 residues. Trimming removed 0 bases from V and 3 bases from J, with 9 bases in between. The full variable domain, rest sourced from reference TRBV5-1 and TRBJ1-1, is KAGVTQTPRYLIKTRGQQVTLSCSPISGHRSVSWYQQTPGQGLQFLFEYFSETQRNKGNFPGRFSGRQFSNSRSEMNVSTLELGDSALYLCASSLAGVHTEAFFGQGTRLTVV.

The V call is TRBV28, the J call TRBJ1-6; no definite D call. The V and J ends lost 4 bases and 9 bases respectively, with 19 bases between them. The CDR3 runs to 16 residues. In germline, CDR1 is MDHEN, CDR2 SYDVKM. Here the CDR3 reads CASSSPAKEYGSPLHF. The CDR3 bases are TGTGCCAGCAGTTCCCCTGCTAAGGAGTATGGTTCACCCCTCCACTTT.

The chain links TRBV11-2 to TRBJ1-2, with 7 nucleotides matching TRBD1. The germline CDR1 and CDR2 sequences are SGHAT and FQNNGV. J gave up 10 bases and V 5 bases, and 10 bases lay outside the gene matches. The CDR3 consists of 13 residues. CDR3: CASSPRTGLDYTF. CDR3 nucleotides: TGTGCCAGCAGCCCACGGACAGGTCTCGACTACACCTTC.

The chain uses TRBV3-1 (or the pseudogene TRBV3-2) and TRBJ1-1; D is possibly TRBD1 (6 bases). Trimming removed 5 bases from V and 13 bases from J, with 14 bases in between. This CDR3 has 11 amino acids. Germline V gene lookup returns CDR1 LGHDT and CDR2 YNNKEL (reference sequence). The CDR3 here is CASSDRWKGFF. CDR3 coding DNA: TGTGCCAGCAGCGACAGGTGGAAGGGTTTCTTT.

The chain has TRBV19 and TRBJ2-1; TRBD1 agrees at 10 bases. CDR1 is LNHDA and CDR2 is SQIVND in the germline V gene (reference sequence). The CDR3 covers 15 residues. With 3 bases clipped from V and 8 bases from J, the junction kept 7 bases outside the gene matches. The CDR3 bases are TGTGCCAGTAGTATGGGCGGACAGGGGGTCGATGAGCAGTTCTTC. Protein sequence: CASSMGGQGVDEQFF.

This sequence joins TRBV19 and TRBJ2-2; a weak D match, TRBD2 (5 bases). The CDR3 sequence is 11 residues long. The V and J ends lost 7 bases and 15 bases respectively, with 15 bases between them. CDR1 is LNHDA, CDR2 SQIVND, per germline (reference sequence). The CDR3: CASNMGVSVFF. The CDR3 DNA reads as TGTGCCAGTAATATGGGAGTGTCGGTGTTTTTT.